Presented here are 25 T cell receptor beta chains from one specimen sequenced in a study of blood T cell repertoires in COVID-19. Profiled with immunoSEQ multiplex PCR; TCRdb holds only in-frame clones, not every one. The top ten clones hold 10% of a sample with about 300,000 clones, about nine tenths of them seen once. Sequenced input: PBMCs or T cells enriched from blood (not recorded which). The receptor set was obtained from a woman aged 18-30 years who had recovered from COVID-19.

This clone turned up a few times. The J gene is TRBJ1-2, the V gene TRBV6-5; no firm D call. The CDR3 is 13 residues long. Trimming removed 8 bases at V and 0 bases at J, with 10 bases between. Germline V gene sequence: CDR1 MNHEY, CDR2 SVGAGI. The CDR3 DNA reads TGTGCCAGCCAGGCGCCTACTAACTATGGCTACACCTTC. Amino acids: CASQAPTNYGYTF.

The CDR3 sequence: CASSEYPPSTFF. DNA for the CDR3: TGTGCCAGCAGTGAATACCCCCCTAGCACGTTTTTT. The genes are TRBV2 and TRBJ1-4; D ambiguous. Germline CDR1 is SNHLY and CDR2 is FYNNEI. V lost 2 bases and J lost 16, with 14 bases in between. The CDR3 is made up of 12 amino acids.

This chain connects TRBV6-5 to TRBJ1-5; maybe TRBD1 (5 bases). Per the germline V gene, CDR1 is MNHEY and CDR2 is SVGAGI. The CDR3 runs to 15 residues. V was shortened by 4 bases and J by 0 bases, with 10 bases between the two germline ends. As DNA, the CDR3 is TGTGCCAGCAGTTCACAGGCTTATAGCAATCAGCCCCAGCATTTT. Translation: CASSSQAYSNQPQHF.

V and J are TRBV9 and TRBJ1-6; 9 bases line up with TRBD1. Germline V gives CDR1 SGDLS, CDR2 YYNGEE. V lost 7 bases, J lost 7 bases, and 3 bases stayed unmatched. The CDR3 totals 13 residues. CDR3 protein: CASEGQGNSPLHF. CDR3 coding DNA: TGTGCCAGCGAAGGACAGGGGAATTCACCCCTCCACTTT.

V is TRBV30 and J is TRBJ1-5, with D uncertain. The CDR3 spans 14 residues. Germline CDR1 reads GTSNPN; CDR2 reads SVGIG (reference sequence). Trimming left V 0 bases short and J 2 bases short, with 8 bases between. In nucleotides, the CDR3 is TGTGCCTGGAGTGTACATACCGGCAATCAGCCCCAGCATTTT. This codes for CAWSVHTGNQPQHF.

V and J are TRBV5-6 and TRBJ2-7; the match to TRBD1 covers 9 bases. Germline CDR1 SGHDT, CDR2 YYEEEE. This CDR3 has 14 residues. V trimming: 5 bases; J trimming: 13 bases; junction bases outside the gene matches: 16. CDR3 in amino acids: CASSPWTGVAPQYF. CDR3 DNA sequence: TGTGCCAGCAGTCCCTGGACAGGGGTGGCACCACAATACTTC. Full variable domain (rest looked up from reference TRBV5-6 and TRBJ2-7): DAGVTQSPTHLIKTRGQQVTLRCSPKSGHDTVSWYQQALGQGPQFIFQYYEEEERQRGNFPDRFSGHQFPNYSSELNVNALLLGDSALYLCASSPWTGVAPQYFGPGTRLTVT.

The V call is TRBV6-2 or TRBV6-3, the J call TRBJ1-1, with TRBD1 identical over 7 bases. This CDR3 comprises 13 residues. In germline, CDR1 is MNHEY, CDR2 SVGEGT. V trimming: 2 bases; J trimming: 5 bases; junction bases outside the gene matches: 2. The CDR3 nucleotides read TGTGCCAGCAGTTACGGGACAGCGACTGAAGCTTTCTTT. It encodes CASSYGTATEAFF.

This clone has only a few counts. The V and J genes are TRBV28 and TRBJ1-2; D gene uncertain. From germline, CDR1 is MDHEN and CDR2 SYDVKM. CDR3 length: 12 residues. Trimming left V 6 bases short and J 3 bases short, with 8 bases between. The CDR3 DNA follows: TGTGCCAGCAGGGCAGTATACTATGGCTACACCTTC. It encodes CASRAVYYGYTF.

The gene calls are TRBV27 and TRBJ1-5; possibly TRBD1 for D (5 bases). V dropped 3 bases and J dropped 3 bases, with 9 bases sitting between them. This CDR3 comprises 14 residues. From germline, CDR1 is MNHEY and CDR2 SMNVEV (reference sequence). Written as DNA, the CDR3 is TGTGCCAGCAGTTTCCTGGGGCACAATCAGCCCCAGCATTTT. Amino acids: CASSFLGHNQPQHF.

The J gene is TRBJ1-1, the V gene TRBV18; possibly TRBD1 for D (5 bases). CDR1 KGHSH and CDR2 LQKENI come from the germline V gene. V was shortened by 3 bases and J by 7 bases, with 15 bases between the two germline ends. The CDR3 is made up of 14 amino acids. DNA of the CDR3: TGTGCCAGCTCACCCTCTGGACATCACATTGAAGCTTTCTTT. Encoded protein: CASSPSGHHIEAFF.

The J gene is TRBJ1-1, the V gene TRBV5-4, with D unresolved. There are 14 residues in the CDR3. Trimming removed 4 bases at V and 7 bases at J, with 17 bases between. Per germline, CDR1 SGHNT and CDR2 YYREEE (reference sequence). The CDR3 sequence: CASSQRGQRDEAFF. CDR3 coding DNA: TGTGCCAGCAGCCAGAGAGGCCAGCGGGATGAAGCTTTCTTT.

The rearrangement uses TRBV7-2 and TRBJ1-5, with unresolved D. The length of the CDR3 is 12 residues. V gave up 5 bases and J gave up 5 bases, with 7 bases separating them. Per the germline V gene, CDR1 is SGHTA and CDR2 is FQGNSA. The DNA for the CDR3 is TGTGCCAGCAGCCTTGGCTATCAGCCCCAGCATTTT. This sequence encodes CASSLGYQPQHF.

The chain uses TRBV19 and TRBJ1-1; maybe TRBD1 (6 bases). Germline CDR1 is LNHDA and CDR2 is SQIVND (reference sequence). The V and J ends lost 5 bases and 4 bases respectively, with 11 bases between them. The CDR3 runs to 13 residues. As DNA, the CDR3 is TGTGCCAGTAGTGTTGACAGGACCACTGAAGCTTTCTTT. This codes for CASSVDRTTEAFF.

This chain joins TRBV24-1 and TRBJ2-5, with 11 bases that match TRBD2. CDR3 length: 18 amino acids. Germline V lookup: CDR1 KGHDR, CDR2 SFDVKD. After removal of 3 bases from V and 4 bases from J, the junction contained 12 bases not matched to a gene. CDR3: CATSDGELAGGGRETQYF. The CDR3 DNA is TGTGCCACCAGTGATGGTGAGCTAGCGGGAGGAGGAAGAGAGACCCAGTACTTC.

Written as DNA, the CDR3 is TGTGCCAGCAGCGCGAGCTCCTACGAGCAGTACTTC. This encodes CASSASSYEQYF. The V gene is TRBV3-1 (or the pseudogene TRBV3-2), the J gene TRBJ2-7; D remains ambiguous. V shed 5 bases and J shed 0 bases, with 5 bases lying between them. This CDR3 spans 12 amino acids. Germline V gives CDR1 LGHDT, CDR2 YNNKEL (reference sequence).

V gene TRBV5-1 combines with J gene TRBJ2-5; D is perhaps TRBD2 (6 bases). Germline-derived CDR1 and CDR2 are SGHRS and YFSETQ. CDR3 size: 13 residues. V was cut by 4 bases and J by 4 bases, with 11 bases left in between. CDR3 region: CASSGKGGETQYF. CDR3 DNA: TGCGCCAGCAGCGGAAAGGGAGGAGAGACCCAGTACTTC.

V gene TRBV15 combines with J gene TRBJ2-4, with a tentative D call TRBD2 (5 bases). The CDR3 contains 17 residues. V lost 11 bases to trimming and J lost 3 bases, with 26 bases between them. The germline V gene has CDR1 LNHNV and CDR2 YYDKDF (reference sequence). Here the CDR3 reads CASSIDGPSPVKNIQYF. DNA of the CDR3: TGTGCCTCCTCGATCGACGGTCCTAGCCCTGTCAAAAACATTCAGTACTTC.

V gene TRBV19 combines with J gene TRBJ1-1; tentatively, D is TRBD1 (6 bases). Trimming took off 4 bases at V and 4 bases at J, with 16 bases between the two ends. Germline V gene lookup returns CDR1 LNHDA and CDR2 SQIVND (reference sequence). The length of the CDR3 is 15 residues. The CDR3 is CASSTFYRVATEAFF. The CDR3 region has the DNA TGTGCCAGTAGTACATTTTACAGGGTGGCCACTGAAGCTTTCTTT.

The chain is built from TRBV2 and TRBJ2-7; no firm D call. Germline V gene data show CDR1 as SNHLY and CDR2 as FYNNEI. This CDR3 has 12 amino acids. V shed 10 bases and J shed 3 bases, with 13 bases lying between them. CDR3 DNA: TGTGCCACCCACCCCCTATTCTACGAGCAGTACTTC. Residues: CATHPLFYEQYF.

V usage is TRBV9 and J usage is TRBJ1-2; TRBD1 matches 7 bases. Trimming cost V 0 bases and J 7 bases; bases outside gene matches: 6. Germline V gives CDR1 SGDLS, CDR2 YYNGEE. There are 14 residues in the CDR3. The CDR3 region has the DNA TGTGCCAGCAGCGTAGCTTCGACAGGGAGTGGCTACACCTTC. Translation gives CASSVASTGSGYTF. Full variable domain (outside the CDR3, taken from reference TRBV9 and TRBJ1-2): DSGVTQTPKHLITATGQRVTLRCSPRSGDLSVYWYQQSLDQGLQFLIQYYNGEERAKGNILERFSAQQFPDLHSELNLSSLELGDSALYFCASSVASTGSGYTFGSGTRLTVV.

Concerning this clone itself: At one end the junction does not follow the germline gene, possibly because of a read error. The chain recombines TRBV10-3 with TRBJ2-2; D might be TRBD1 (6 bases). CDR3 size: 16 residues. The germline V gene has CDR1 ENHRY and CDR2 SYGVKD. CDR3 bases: TGTGCCATCAGTGACCTAGGCACAGGGAACGCCGGGGAGCTGTTTTTT. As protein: CAISDLGTGNAGELFF.

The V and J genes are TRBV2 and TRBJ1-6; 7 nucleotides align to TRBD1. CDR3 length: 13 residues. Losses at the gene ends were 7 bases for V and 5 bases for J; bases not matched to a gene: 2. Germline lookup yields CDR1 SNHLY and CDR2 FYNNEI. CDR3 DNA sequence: TGTGCCAGCAACAGGGGCGATAATTCACCCCTCCACTTT. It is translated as CASNRGDNSPLHF.

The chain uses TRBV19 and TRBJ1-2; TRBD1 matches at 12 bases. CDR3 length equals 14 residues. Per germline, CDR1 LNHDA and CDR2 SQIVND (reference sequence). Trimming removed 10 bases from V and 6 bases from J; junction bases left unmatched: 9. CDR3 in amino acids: CATDRDRGQDGYTF. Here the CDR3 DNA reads TGTGCCACCGACCGGGACAGGGGGCAGGATGGCTACACCTTC.

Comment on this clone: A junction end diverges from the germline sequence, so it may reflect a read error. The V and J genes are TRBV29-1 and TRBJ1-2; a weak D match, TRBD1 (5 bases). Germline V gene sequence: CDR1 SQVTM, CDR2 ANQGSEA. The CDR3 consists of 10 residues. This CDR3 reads CSVTPGEGAF. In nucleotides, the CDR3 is TGCAGCGTTACCCCGGGGGAGGGCGCCTTC.

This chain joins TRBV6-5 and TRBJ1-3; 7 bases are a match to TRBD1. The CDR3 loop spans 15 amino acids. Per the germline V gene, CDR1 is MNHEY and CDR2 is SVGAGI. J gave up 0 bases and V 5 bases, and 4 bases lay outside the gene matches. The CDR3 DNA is TGTGCCAGCAGTCGGACAGGCTACTCTGGAAACACCATATATTTT. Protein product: CASSRTGYSGNTIYF.